This TCR beta chain appears in the sequencing data of a study of T cells in localized non-small cell lung cancer. Whole-study results and caveats: Adjacent lung tissue had a median about 60 of the top 100 clones found in the tumor. In uninvolved adjacent lung, T cell clonality reached its highest value, exceeding tumor. Only one tumor region went through sequencing, so heterogeneity may still be there.

The germline gives CDR1 MNHNS, CDR2 SASEGT. CDR3 length equals 13 residues. Trimming left V 8 bases short and J 3 bases short, with 12 bases between. Points on this clone: Its antigen is still unknown.

Here immunoSEQ multiplex PCR was the method, and the copy in TCRdb shows in-frame clones only, minus some. The sample includes some 21,000 clones, 75% to 95% of them seen just once. The source was peripheral blood, collected before any cancer treatment. The chain is built from TRBV6-1 and TRBJ2-3, with D hard to call. This clonotype was sampled from a woman aged 35-75 years with stage I lung adenocarcinoma. The DNA for the CDR3 is TGTGCCAGCGTAGTAGTTCTGACAGATACGCAGTATTTT. It yields the protein CASVVVLTDTQYF.